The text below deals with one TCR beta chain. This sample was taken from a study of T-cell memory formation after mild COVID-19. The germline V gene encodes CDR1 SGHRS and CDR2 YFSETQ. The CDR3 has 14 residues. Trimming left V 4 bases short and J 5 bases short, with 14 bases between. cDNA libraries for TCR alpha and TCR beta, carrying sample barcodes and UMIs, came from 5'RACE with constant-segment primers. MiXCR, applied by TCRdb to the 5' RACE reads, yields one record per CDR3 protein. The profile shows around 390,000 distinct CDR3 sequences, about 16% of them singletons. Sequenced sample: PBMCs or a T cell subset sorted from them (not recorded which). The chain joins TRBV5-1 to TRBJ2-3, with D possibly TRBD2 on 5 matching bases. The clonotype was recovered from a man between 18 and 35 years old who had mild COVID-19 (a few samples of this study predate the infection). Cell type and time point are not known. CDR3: CASSQDWVQDTQYF. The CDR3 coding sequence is TGCGCCAGCAGCCAGGACTGGGTACAAGATACGCAGTATTTT.